The source of this T cell receptor (beta chain) is a study of blood T cell repertoires in COVID-19 (dated by TCRdb to about 2020). Study-wide context: The collaborator samples originated in the United States, Italy and Spain and spanned the acute and convalescent phases of COVID-19. The material from the prospective study consisted of cDNA or gDNA derived from T cells, B-cell-depleted T cells, or PBMCs. The dataset comprised deeply sampled blood TCRbeta repertoires from subjects exposed to, actively infected with, or recovered from COVID-19. The repertoires were released in a freely available public database intended as a resource for research on the immune response to SARS-CoV-2. Samples came from the ongoing ImmuneRACE study (first 160 participants) plus 1,254 subjects from 6 global collaborators. A de-identified subject ID, COVID-19 status, age in years and sex were almost always included in the sample metadata. Where available, HLA class I and class II types were taken from metadata supplied by the sample provider and were not determined by assay-based typing. Results the study describes overall, beyond this receptor: How much clinical and demographic metadata was included differed by source and by participant, and the metadata was provided uncurated.

Collaborating institutions collected whole blood in K2EDTA tubes following their own protocols. For TCRbeta analysis, collaborator samples were shipped as frozen whole blood, as isolated PBMCs, or as DNA extracted from either sample type. The immunoSEQ Assay, a bias-controlled multiplex PCR, was used to amplify TCRbeta CDR3 regions from genomic DNA. The study's own analysis went as follows. The number of nucleated cells in each sample was estimated from the amplification of reference gene primers within the assay. To quantify the absolute abundance of each unique TCRbeta CDR3 rearrangement, sequence reads were collapsed and filtered. For each sample, productive Simpson clonality was calculated by taking the square root of Simpson's diversity index across productive rearrangements. TCRdb's version of the immuneACCESS table is confined to in-frame rearrangements and falls short of the full clone set. An unresolved V gene accounts for under half of the shortfall where checked; the remainder is of unknown origin. D and trimming come from the DNA, and the V and J calls and clone size come from that table. The sample has roughly 90,000 clones on record, roughly 80% of them singletons. The ten largest clones take up about 16% of the sample.

In the case of this clone: Its antigen is not yet known. Per-nucleotide qualities are absent, and no much larger clonotype sits a single base away.

V loses 5 bases of germline sequence and J loses 4 bases, and the interval between the two ends is 15 bases. Including the terminal cysteine and phenylalanine, the CDR3 comprises 16 residues. The read is trimmed to its CDR3 DNA, 48 bases read in frame from base 1. From a lookup of the germline V gene (reference sequence), CDR1 and CDR2 are SEHNR and FQNEAQ. Specimen: peripheral blood. This clonotype was obtained from a human donor in a cohort sampled during active COVID-19. The chain employs TRBV7-9 and TRBJ2-6; TRBD2 could be the D gene, as 7 bases match. CDR3 protein: CASSRPGGKGANVLTF. The bases read TGTGCCAGCAGCCGACCGGGGGGCAAGGGGGCCAACGTCCTGACTTTC.